Listed below are T cell receptor beta chains from one sample, sequenced in a study of cytomegalovirus exposure and HLA in healthy donors. Sequenced by immunoSEQ multiplex PCR; TCRdb stores in-frame clones only, minus some. The data show a few hundred thousand clones, with less than 85% seen just once and around 0.2% held by the top ten. Material: PBMCs. The receptors were gathered from a girl aged 2 to 9 in good health and CMV-seronegative. Both conserved end residues are part of each CDR3. A D gene is named only where the DNA matches it firmly. The size entry is marked missing in some rows and otherwise reads once, few, many or a size class.

13 | TRBJ2-5 | TRBV25-1 | NA | NA | CASTTTGWETQYF | TGTGCCAGCACCACTACAGGGTGGGAGACCCAGTACTTC
13 | TRBJ1-1 | TRBV5-3 | NA | few | CARSRGGSTEAFF | TGTGCCAGAAGCCGAGGGGGATCCACTGAAGCTTTCTTT
14 | TRBJ2-7 | TRBV6-1 | NA | NA | CASRGRTNTYEQYF | TGTGCCAGCAGGGGTAGGACAAACACCTACGAGCAGTACTTC
14 | TRBJ2-1 | TRBV27 | NA | NA | CATTPGGRGNEQFF | TGTGCCACCACCCCTGGGGGGAGAGGCAATGAGCAGTTCTTC
16 | TRBJ2-7 | TRBV6-1 | TRBD2 | NA | CASSDNKRGFSYEQYF | TGTGCCAGCAGTGACAATAAGCGGGGGTTCTCCTACGAGCAGTACTTC
15 | TRBJ1-3 | TRBV5-1 | TRBD1 | NA | CASSSGQDSGNTIYF | TGCGCCAGCAGCTCAGGACAGGACTCTGGAAACACCATATATTTT
14 | TRBJ2-7 | TRBV9 | NA | NA | CASSASGHSYEQYF | TGTGCCAGCAGCGCGTCGGGACACAGCTACGAGCAGTACTTC
12 | TRBJ2-7 | TRBV5-6 | NA | once | CASSFGFYEQYF | TGTGCCAGCAGCTTCGGGTTTTACGAGCAGTACTTC
14 | TRBJ2-7 | TRBV5-1 | NA | NA | CASSLEGRDYEQYF | TGCGCCAGCAGCTTGGAGGGCAGGGACTACGAGCAGTACTTC
16 | TRBJ2-3 | TRBV27 | TRBD1 | NA | CASSSPGTGARDTQYF | TGTGCCAGCAGTTCCCCGGGGACAGGGGCGAGGGATACGCAGTATTTT
14 | TRBJ2-7 | TRBV6-1 | NA | NA | CASSELSGAGEQYF | TGTGCCAGCAGTGAATTATCAGGGGCAGGCGAGCAGTACTTC
15 | TRBJ1-5 | TRBV6-5 | NA | NA | CASSYQGGGNQPQHF | TGTGCCAGCAGTTACCAAGGGGGAGGCAATCAGCCCCAGCATTTT
15 | TRBJ1-2 | TRBV6-5 | TRBD1 | NA | CASSLGQGPNYGYTF | TGTGCCAGCAGCCTCGGACAGGGACCTAACTATGGCTACACCTTC
19 | TRBJ1-3 | TRBV7-9 | TRBD1 | NA | CASSLVSAGQGAPGNTIYF | TGTGCCAGCAGCTTAGTATCGGCCGGACAGGGGGCGCCTGGAAACACCATATATTTT
13 | TRBJ1-3 | TRBV10-3 | NA | NA | CAIRQNAGNTIYF | TGTGCCATCAGACAGAACGCTGGAAACACCATATATTTT
14 | TRBJ2-5 | TRBV6-1 | TRBD2 | NA | CASASGGAGETQYF | TGTGCCAGCGCAAGCGGGGGGGCAGGAGAGACCCAGTACTTC
15 | TRBJ2-7 | TRBV19 | TRBD1 | NA | CASREGAQNFAEQYF | TGTGCCAGTCGAGAGGGGGCCCAGAATTTCGCCGAGCAGTACTTC
17 | TRBJ1-1 | TRBV15 | TRBD1 | NA | CATSRGQGARIGTEAFF | TGTGCCACCAGCAGAGGACAGGGGGCCAGAATAGGCACTGAAGCTTTCTTT
16 | TRBJ1-1 | TRBV5-4 | NA | NA | CASSPTSVLVNTEAFF | TGTGCCAGCAGCCCAACGTCGGTCTTAGTGAACACTGAAGCTTTCTTT
15 | TRBJ2-5 | TRBV2 | TRBD2 | NA | CASSPGTSGQETQYF | TGTGCCAGCAGTCCTGGGACTAGCGGCCAAGAGACCCAGTACTTC
15 | TRBJ2-7 | TRBV21-1 | NA | NA | CARDKTSLIWYEQYF | TGTGCCCGGGACAAAACTAGTCTTATCTGGTACGAGCAGTACTTC
13 | TRBJ1-5 | TRBV12-5 | TRBD1 | NA | CASGPRQGQPQHF | TGTGCTAGTGGTCCCCGACAGGGCCAGCCCCAGCATTTT
15 | TRBJ1-2 | TRBV14 | NA | NA | CASSQDGREGYGYTF | TGTGCCAGCAGCCAAGATGGTAGGGAGGGGTACGGCTACACCTTC
15 | TRBJ2-5 | TRBV7-2 | TRBD1 | few | CASSPGTGARETQYF | TGTGCCAGCAGTCCCGGGACAGGGGCGAGGGAGACCCAGTACTTC
16 | TRBJ2-4 | TRBV9 | TRBD2 | NA | CASSPQRERFKNIQYF | TGTGCCAGCAGCCCGCAGCGGGAAAGGTTCAAAAACATTCAGTACTTC
14 | TRBJ2-2 | TRBV5-6 | NA | NA | CASSLAEWTGELFF | TGTGCCAGCAGCTTGGCCGAGTGGACCGGGGAGCTGTTTTTT
13 | TRBJ2-1 | TRBV6-1 | NA | NA | CASTGSSYNEQFF | TGTGCCAGCACTGGGAGCTCCTACAATGAGCAGTTCTTC
16 | TRBJ1-6 | TRBV7-9 | NA | NA | CASSPVGGAYNSPLHF | TGTGCCAGCAGTCCAGTGGGGGGGGCCTATAATTCACCCCTCCACTTT
14 | TRBJ2-3 | TRBV11-2 | NA | NA | CASSFTSIPDTQYF | TGTGCCAGCAGCTTCACTAGCATACCAGATACGCAGTATTTT
15 | TRBJ1-6 | TRBV5-6 | NA | NA | CASSLGGYYNSPLHF | TGTGCCAGCAGCTTGGGAGGGTACTATAATTCACCCCTCCACTTT
14 | TRBJ1-1 | TRBV11-3 | NA | few | CASSSDRMNTEAFF | TGTGCCAGCAGCTCCGACAGGATGAACACTGAAGCTTTCTTT
14 | TRBJ2-5 | TRBV6-5 | TRBD2 | once | CASLSAGGAETQYF | TGTGCCAGCCTCTCTGCGGGGGGGGCAGAGACCCAGTACTTC
15 | TRBJ2-7 | TRBV25-1 | TRBD1 | once | CASSEYNRDRAEQYF | TGTGCCAGCAGTGAATATAATAGAGACAGGGCCGAGCAGTACTTC
16 | TRBJ1-6 | TRBV11-2 | TRBD1 | NA | CASSLEPGQGGSPLHF | TGTGCCAGCAGCTTAGAGCCGGGACAGGGAGGTTCACCCCTCCACTTT
14 | TRBJ1-2 | TRBV4-1 | NA | NA | CASSQEWGLGGYTF | TGCGCCAGCAGCCAAGAGTGGGGCTTGGGGGGCTACACCTTC
18 | TRBJ2-2 | TRBV4-1 | TRBD1 | NA | CASSQDLRGGLGTGELFF | TGCGCCAGCAGCCAAGATCTTCGAGGGGGCTTAGGGACCGGGGAGCTGTTTTTT
19 | TRBJ2-1 | TRBV7-3 | TRBD2 | NA | CASSLTGEYGLAGRKEQFF | TGTGCCAGCAGCTTAACAGGGGAGTACGGACTAGCGGGGAGAAAGGAGCAGTTCTTC
13 | TRBJ1-2 | TRBV23-1 | NA | NA | CATGAQGKCGYTF | TGCGCCACCGGGGCACAGGGAAAATGCGGCTACACCTTC
16 | TRBJ2-1 | TRBV4-1 | TRBD2 | NA | CASSHISGGAGNEQFF | TGCGCCAGCAGCCACATTAGCGGGGGGGCGGGGAATGAGCAGTTCTTC
14 | TRBJ2-3 | TRBV21-1 | NA | NA | CASSAGGDTDTQYF | TGTGCCAGCAGCGCGGGCGGAGACACAGATACGCAGTATTTT
16 | TRBJ1-3 | TRBV5-1 | NA | NA | CASSLDGGPSGNTIYF | TGCGCCAGCAGCTTGGACGGTGGGCCCTCTGGAAACACCATATATTTT
15 | TRBJ1-1 | TRBV27 | NA | NA | CASSLSYRANTEAFF | TGTGCCAGCAGTTTATCCTACAGGGCGAACACTGAAGCTTTCTTT
14 | TRBJ2-7 | TRBV28 | NA | NA | CASSLSRGSYEQYF | TGTGCCAGCAGTTTGTCCCGGGGGTCCTACGAGCAGTACTTC
14 | TRBJ1-2 | TRBV5-5 | TRBD1 | NA | CASSPRQGPYGYTF | TGTGCCAGCAGCCCCCGACAGGGACCCTATGGCTACACCTTC
13 | TRBJ2-7 | TRBV19 | NA | NA | CASSIALIYEQYF | TGTGCCAGTAGTATAGCCCTTATCTACGAGCAGTACTTC
15 | TRBJ1-1 | TRBV11-2 | TRBD1 | NA | CASRRPGTGGSEAFF | TGTGCCAGCAGGCGTCCCGGGACAGGGGGCAGTGAAGCTTTCTTT
20 | TRBJ1-5 | TRBV9 | NA | once | CASSVPVWTSRGYSNQPQHF | TGTGCCAGCAGCGTACCCGTATGGACTTCTCGGGGGTATAGCAATCAGCCCCAGCATTTT
16 | TRBJ2-7 | TRBV5-1 | TRBD2 | NA | CASSPQTSGVSYEQYF | TGCGCCAGCTCCCCTCAGACTAGCGGGGTCTCCTACGAGCAGTACTTC
18 | TRBJ2-7 | TRBV5-1 | NA | NA | CASSRIKTGTGLTYEQYF | TGCGCCAGCAGCCGTATAAAAACTGGGACTGGCCTAACCTACGAGCAGTACTTC
16 | TRBJ2-3 | TRBV11-2 | TRBD1 | NA | CASSSAGTASTDTQYF | TGTGCCAGCAGCTCCGCCGGGACAGCGAGCACAGATACGCAGTATTTT
15 | TRBJ1-1 | TRBV5-5 | TRBD1 | NA | CASSFHGPGGTEAFF | TGTGCCAGCAGCTTCCACGGCCCAGGGGGCACTGAAGCTTTCTTT
15 | TRBJ1-6 | TRBV6-6 | NA | few | CASSPVRLNNSPLHF | TGTGCCAGCAGCCCTGTACGACTGAATAATTCACCCCTCCACTTT
14 | TRBJ1-1 | TRBV6-1 | NA | NA | CASSEETRIAEAFF | TGTGCCAGCAGTGAAGAGACGCGGATCGCTGAAGCTTTCTTT